This entry features one T cell receptor (beta chain) sequence. These data belong to a study of blood T cell repertoires in COVID-19. The wider study: T cells, B-cell-depleted T cells, or PBMCs provided the cDNA or gDNA that served as material.

Sequencing was performed with immunoSEQ multiplex PCR; in TCRdb, only in-frame clones are kept and a portion is missing. The table lists 200,000 to 300,000 clones, roughly 80% of them singletons. This CDR3 spans 15 amino acids. Germline V gene data show CDR1 as MNHEY and CDR2 as SVGAGI. V lost 4 bases, J lost 2 bases, and 9 bases lay in between. The sample comprised peripheral blood. The rearrangement links TRBV6-5 to TRBJ1-6; a weak D match, TRBD1 (5 bases). This TCR derives from a woman of 80 years or more with acute or convalescent COVID-19. This chain's CDR3 is CASSSQGAYNSPLHF. DNA of the CDR3: TGTGCCAGCAGTTCCCAAGGGGCCTATAATTCACCCCTCCACTTT.